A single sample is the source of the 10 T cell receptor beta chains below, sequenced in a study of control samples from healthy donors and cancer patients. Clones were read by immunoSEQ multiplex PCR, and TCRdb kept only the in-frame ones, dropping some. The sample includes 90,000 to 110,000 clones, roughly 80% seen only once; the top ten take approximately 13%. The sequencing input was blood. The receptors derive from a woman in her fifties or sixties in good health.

The CDR3 DNA follows: TGTGCCAGCAGCAAAGAAACTAGCGGGAGGCCCGCCTCCTACAATGAGCAGTTCTTC. It yields the protein CASSKETSGRPASYNEQFF. J is TRBJ2-1 and V is TRBV21-1; the table assigns TRBD2, which was not confirmed against the DNA. TRBV21-1 is noted as a pseudogene. The CDR3 has 19 amino acids.

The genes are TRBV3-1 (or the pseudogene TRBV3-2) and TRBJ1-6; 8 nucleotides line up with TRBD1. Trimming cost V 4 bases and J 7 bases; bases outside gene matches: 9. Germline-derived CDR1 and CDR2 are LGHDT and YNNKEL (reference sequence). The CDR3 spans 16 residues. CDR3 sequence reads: CASSRGTGRRNSPLHF. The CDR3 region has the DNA TGTGCCAGCAGCCGGGGGACAGGAAGGAGGAATTCACCCCTCCACTTT.

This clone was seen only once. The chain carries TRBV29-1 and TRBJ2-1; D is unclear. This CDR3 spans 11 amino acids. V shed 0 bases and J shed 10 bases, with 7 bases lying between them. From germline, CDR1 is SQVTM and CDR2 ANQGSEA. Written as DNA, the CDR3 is TGCAGCGTTGAAGAGAACCTGGAGCAGTTCTTC. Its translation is CSVEENLEQFF.

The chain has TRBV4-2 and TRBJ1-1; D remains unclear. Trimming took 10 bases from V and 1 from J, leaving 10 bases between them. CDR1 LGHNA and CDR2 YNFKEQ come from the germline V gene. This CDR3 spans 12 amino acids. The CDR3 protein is CATTNSNTEAFF. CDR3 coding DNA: TGTGCCACCACAAACTCGAACACTGAAGCTTTCTTT.

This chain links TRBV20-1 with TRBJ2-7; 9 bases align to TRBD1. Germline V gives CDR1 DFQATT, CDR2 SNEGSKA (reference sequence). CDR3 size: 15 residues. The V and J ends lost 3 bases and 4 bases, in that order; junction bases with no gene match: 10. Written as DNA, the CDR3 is TGCAGTGCTAGTACTGTAGGGACAGGGATTTACGAGCAGTACTTC. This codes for CSASTVGTGIYEQYF.

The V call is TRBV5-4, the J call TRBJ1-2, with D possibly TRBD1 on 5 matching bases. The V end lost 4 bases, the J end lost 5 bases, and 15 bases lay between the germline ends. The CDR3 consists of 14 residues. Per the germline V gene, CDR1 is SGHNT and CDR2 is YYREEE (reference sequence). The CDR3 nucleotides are TGTGCCAGCAGCCGCAGGGAGATACCTTATGGCTACACCTTC. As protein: CASSRREIPYGYTF.

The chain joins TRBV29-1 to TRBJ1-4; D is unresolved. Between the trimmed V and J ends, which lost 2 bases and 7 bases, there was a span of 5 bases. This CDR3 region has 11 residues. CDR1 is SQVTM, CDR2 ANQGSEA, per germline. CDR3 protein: CSVEIGEKLFF. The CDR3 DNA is TGCAGCGTTGAAATAGGTGAAAAACTGTTTTTT. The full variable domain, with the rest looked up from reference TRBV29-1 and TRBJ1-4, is SAVISQKPSRDICQRGTSLTIQCQVDSQVTMMFWYRQQPGQSLTLIATANQGSEATYESGFVIDKFPISRPNLTFSTLTVSNMSPEDSSIYLCSVEIGEKLFFGSGTQLSVL.

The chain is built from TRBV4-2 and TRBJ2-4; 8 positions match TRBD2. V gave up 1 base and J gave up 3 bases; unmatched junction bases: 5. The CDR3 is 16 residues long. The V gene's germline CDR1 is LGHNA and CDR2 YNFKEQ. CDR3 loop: CASSQVSGDGKNIQYF. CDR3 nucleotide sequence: TGTGCCAGCAGCCAAGTTAGCGGGGACGGCAAAAACATTCAGTACTTC.

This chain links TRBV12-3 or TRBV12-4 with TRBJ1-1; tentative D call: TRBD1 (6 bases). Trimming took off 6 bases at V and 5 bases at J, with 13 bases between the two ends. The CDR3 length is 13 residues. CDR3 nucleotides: TGTGCCAGCAGGGGAGGGGGGCCGACTGAAGCTTTCTTT. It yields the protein CASRGGGPTEAFF.

CDR3 in amino acids: CASSVGYNSPLHF. CDR3 bases: TGTGCCAGCAGCGTAGGATATAATTCACCCCTCCACTTT. The chain links TRBV9 to TRBJ1-6, with no clear D. CDR3 length: 13 residues. The V end lost 0 bases, the J end lost 4 bases, and 2 bases lay between the germline ends. CDR1 and CDR2 from the germline V gene are SGDLS and YYNGEE.